The clone carrying this T cell receptor (beta chain) is medium-sized by share. Its antigen is not identified. The CDR3 has 15 amino acids. Germline V lookup: CDR1 SGHTA, CDR2 FQGTGA. The trim removed 5 bases at V and 3 bases at J, leaving 7 bases unmatched. Profiled with immunoSEQ multiplex PCR; TCRdb holds only in-frame clones, not every one. The data show about 6,000 clones, around 50% seen once. Brentuximab vedotin exposure varied among the patients, all of whom had relapsed after autologous stem cell transplantation. Isolation of CD8+ T cells from thawed PBMCs used magnetic negative selection. This sample is part of a study of PD-1 blockade in classical Hodgkin lymphoma. General study results and limits: The study found complete responders had baseline diversity similar to newly diagnosed patients. With CD4+ cells, TCR diversity rose significantly by C4D1, but not with CD8+ cells.

The input for sequencing was CD8+ T cells from blood, taken at baseline. This TCR came from a human donor with classical Hodgkin lymphoma. The genes are TRBV7-3 and TRBJ2-7; 10 nucleotides align to TRBD1. The CDR3 region is CASSRGTGEGYEQYF. CDR3 nucleotide sequence: TGTGCCAGCAGCCGTGGGACAGGGGAAGGCTACGAGCAGTACTTC.